The 14 T cell receptor beta chains below were found in one sample sequenced in a study of early T cells in non-severe SARS-CoV-2 infection. Using its own MiXCR run on the 5' RACE reads, TCRdb lists one record per CDR3 protein. The sample lists 32,000 or so distinct CDR3 sequences, about 5% occurring once. The specimen was whole blood. The receptors derive from an adult who was a healthcare worker with PCR-confirmed SARS-CoV-2 infection or an uninfected control (not recorded which).

This clonotype has just a few counts. This chain uses TRBV5-4 with TRBJ2-1; 7 positions match TRBD1. The length of the CDR3 is 15 residues. Germline V gives CDR1 SGHNT, CDR2 YYREEE (reference sequence). The V segment lost 1 base and the J segment 7 bases; nucleotides outside the gene matches: 8. Here the CDR3 DNA reads TGTGCCAGCAGCTTGAGGGGACAGCACAGGAATGAGCAGTTCTTC. It specifies CASSLRGQHRNEQFF.

In its sample, this clonotype was seen many times. The chain links TRBV5-1 to TRBJ2-5, with 8 bases aligning to TRBD2. Trimming took 6 bases from V and 5 from J; bases not matched to a gene: 6. The CDR3 is 13 residues long. Germline assignment: CDR1 SGHRS and CDR2 YFSETQ. The CDR3 DNA reads TGCGCCAGCACCGTAGCGGGGAGTGAGACCCAGTACTTC. Translation: CASTVAGSETQYF.

The V and J genes are TRBV6-2 or TRBV6-3 and TRBJ2-2; 11 nucleotides align to TRBD2. Germline V gene data show CDR1 as MNHEY and CDR2 as SVGEGT. This CDR3 spans 15 amino acids. V shed 7 bases, J shed 2 bases, and the junction held 3 bases outside the gene matches. The CDR3 loop is CASKLAGENTGELFF. DNA for the CDR3: TGTGCCAGCAAACTAGCGGGGGAAAACACCGGGGAGCTGTTTTTT.

The sample holds a few counts of this clonotype. The V call is TRBV5-1, the J call TRBJ2-5, with unresolved D. The CDR3 length is 13 residues. Per the germline V gene, CDR1 is SGHRS and CDR2 is YFSETQ. V lost 0 bases, J lost 1 base, and 4 bases lay in between. CDR3 DNA: TGCGCCAGCAGCTTGGGGACCCAAGAGACCCAGTACTTC. It yields the protein CASSLGTQETQYF.

This clonotype was seen ten or more times. The rearrangement joins TRBV27 to TRBJ2-4, with TRBD1 matching over 7 bases. Unmatched junction bases numbered 11, after V lost 6 bases and J lost 3 bases. The CDR3 is made up of 16 amino acids. Germline CDR1 is MNHEY and CDR2 is SMNVEV (reference sequence). The chain's CDR3 is CASRRTGRVGKNIQYF. As DNA, the CDR3 is TGTGCCAGCAGACGGACAGGCCGCGTGGGCAAAAACATTCAGTACTTC.

This clonotype was recorded at least ten times. V usage is TRBV20-1 and J usage is TRBJ1-2, with no clear D. The CDR3 has 12 residues. Germline V gene lookup returns CDR1 DFQATT and CDR2 SNEGSKA (reference sequence). Trimming cost V 0 bases and J 4 bases, with 6 bases left between them. CDR3 sequence reads: CSARDTVYGYTF. The CDR3 DNA sequence: TGCAGTGCTAGAGACACGGTCTATGGCTACACCTTC.

This clonotype was recorded many times. The V and J genes are TRBV14 and TRBJ1-1; D uncertain. Germline V gives CDR1 SGHDN, CDR2 FVKESK. V lost 1 base to trimming and J lost 7 bases, with 13 bases between them. The CDR3 extends over 14 amino acids. The CDR3 DNA is TGTGCCAGCAGCCAAGCGGGAGGACGGATTGAAGCTTTCTTT. Amino acid sequence: CASSQAGGRIEAFF.

This clonotype was recorded at least ten times. The V and J genes are TRBV5-1 and TRBJ2-7; the D is unclear. Germline CDR1 and CDR2: SGHRS and YFSETQ. This CDR3 contains 13 residues. The V gene lost 5 bases and the J gene lost 4 bases, with 13 bases spanning the gap. CDR3 in amino acids: CASSLNTGYEQYF. The CDR3 bases are TGCGCCAGCAGTCTCAATACTGGATACGAGCAGTACTTC. Together with reference TRBV5-1 and TRBJ2-7, the CDR3 gives the full variable domain: KAGVTQTPRYLIKTRGQQVTLSCSPISGHRSVSWYQQTPGQGLQFLFEYFSETQRNKGNFPGRFSGRQFSNSRSEMNVSTLELGDSALYLCASSLNTGYEQYFGPGTRLTVT.

This clonotype showed up just a few times. The V call is TRBV9, the J call TRBJ2-5; TRBD2 is a possible D gene (5 bases). CDR3 length: 15 amino acids. CDR1 is SGDLS and CDR2 is YYNGEE in the germline V gene. V shed 4 bases and J shed 4 bases, with 17 bases lying between them. CDR3 residues: CASSLTDGLIETQYF. DNA for the CDR3: TGTGCCAGCAGCCTCACAGACGGACTTATAGAGACCCAGTACTTC.

This clonotype was detected many times. The chain links TRBV6-5 to TRBJ1-4; maybe TRBD1 (6 bases). Germline-derived CDR1 and CDR2 are MNHEY and SVGAGI. The CDR3 runs 14 residues. V was trimmed by 4 bases and J by 7 bases, leaving 13 bases between them. For the CDR3, the DNA is TGTGCCAGCAGTTCCAGGGGTTCGAGTGAAAAACTGTTTTTT. It encodes CASSSRGSSEKLFF.

The chain has TRBV6-2 or TRBV6-3 and TRBJ1-1; 10 bases are shared with TRBD1. V was pared by 7 bases and J by 5 bases, with 4 bases of the junction left unmatched. The CDR3 loop spans 13 amino acids. Looked up from germline, CDR1 is MNHEY and CDR2 is SVGEGT. CDR3 coding DNA: TGTGCCAGCACCAGACAGGGGGCGACTGAAGCTTTCTTT. It translates to CASTRQGATEAFF.

V gene TRBV24-1 combines with J gene TRBJ2-3, with a tentative D call TRBD2 (5 bases). This CDR3 is built from 12 residues. Deletions cut 5 bases from V and 6 bases from J, with 8 bases between. Germline V lookup: CDR1 KGHDR, CDR2 SFDVKD. The DNA of the CDR3 is TGTGCCACCAGTGTGACGGGGGATACGCAGTATTTT. Translation gives CATSVTGDTQYF.

This chain joins TRBV13 and TRBJ1-6; D is uncertain. Looked up from germline, CDR1 is PRHDT and CDR2 is FYEKMQ (reference sequence). Trimming cost V 3 bases and J 10 bases, with 10 bases left between them. The CDR3 totals 13 residues. The CDR3 loop is CASSFRRDSPLHF. In nucleotides, the CDR3 is TGTGCCAGCAGCTTCCGACGTGACTCACCCCTCCACTTT.

This clonotype has a count of ten or more. This chain connects TRBV10-3 to TRBJ2-5, with 12 bases identical to TRBD2. The V gene's germline CDR1 is ENHRY and CDR2 SYGVKD. The V segment lost 6 bases and the J segment 1 base; nucleotides outside the gene matches: 6. The CDR3 is made up of 16 amino acids. The CDR3 DNA sequence: TGTGCCATCAGCCTGACTAGCGGGGGAGGCCAAGAGACCCAGTACTTC. This sequence encodes CAISLTSGGGQETQYF.